The 30 T cell receptor beta chains below were found in one sample sequenced in a study of shared clonotypes between healthy human individuals. Method: immunoSEQ multiplex PCR; TCRdb's copy keeps in-frame clones and lacks some. The repertoire holds 2 million to 2.5 million clones, with almost 96% as singletons. The sample was naive CD4+ T cells sorted from blood. Described subset: CD45RA+ positively selected. Receptors were obtained from a man younger than 35 in good health.

The chain has TRBV7-8 and TRBJ2-7; 10 bases are shared with TRBD2. This CDR3 is 18 amino acids long. Unmatched junction bases numbered 10, after V lost 2 bases and J lost 0 bases. CDR1 is SGHVS and CDR2 is FQNEAQ in the germline V gene. For the CDR3, the DNA is TGTGCCAGCAGCTTAAGAATAGCGGGAGGCTCGAGCTCCTACGAGCAGTACTTC. It translates to CASSLRIAGGSSSYEQYF. Drawing the rest from reference TRBV7-8 and TRBJ2-7, the complete variable domain is GAGVSQSPRYKVAKRGQDVALRCDPISGHVSLFWYQQALGQGPEFLTYFQNEAQLDKSGLPSDRFFAERPEGSVSTLKIQRTQQEDSAVYLCASSLRIAGGSSSYEQYFGPGTRLTVT.

V gene TRBV30 combines with J gene TRBJ2-7; D not resolved. From germline, CDR1 is GTSNPN and CDR2 SVGIG (reference sequence). CDR3 size: 12 residues. V was trimmed by 5 bases and J by 6 bases, leaving 14 bases between them. This chain's CDR3 is CAWGPRRVEQYF. The CDR3, as DNA: TGTGCCTGGGGGCCCCGAAGGGTCGAGCAGTACTTC.

This sequence joins TRBV7-2 and TRBJ2-1, with 7 bases lining up with TRBD2. J gave up 8 bases and V 3 bases, and 4 bases lay outside the gene matches. Germline V lookup: CDR1 SGHTA, CDR2 FQGNSA. The CDR3 consists of 13 residues. CDR3 bases: TGTGCCAGCAGCTTCCTAGCGGAGTATGAGCAGTTCTTC. Protein product: CASSFLAEYEQFF.

The rearrangement uses TRBV28 and TRBJ2-7; D may be TRBD2 (5 bases). The CDR3 runs 13 residues. V was cut by 10 bases and J by 3 bases, with 16 bases left in between. CDR1 is MDHEN and CDR2 is SYDVKM in the germline V gene. CDR3 protein: CATSQTNSYEQYF. CDR3 DNA sequence: TGTGCCACTTCGCAGACTAATAGCTACGAGCAGTACTTC.

The chain joins TRBV5-4 to TRBJ1-2; weak D call: TRBD1 (5 bases). Per germline, CDR1 SGHNT and CDR2 YYREEE (reference sequence). V was shortened by 4 bases and J by 1 base, with 14 bases between the two germline ends. The CDR3 contains 15 residues. CDR3 sequence reads: CASSAPGPSNYGYTF. DNA for the CDR3: TGTGCCAGCAGCGCCCCGGGACCGAGTAACTATGGCTACACCTTC.

V gene TRBV9 combines with J gene TRBJ2-6; either TRBD1 or TRBD2 may supply D (5 bases each). Germline loops: CDR1 SGDLS, CDR2 YYNGEE. V was cut by 0 bases and J by 4 bases, with 14 bases left in between. This CDR3 contains 17 residues. The CDR3 reads CASSVVWGNSGANVLTF. CDR3 DNA: TGTGCCAGCAGCGTAGTCTGGGGGAATTCCGGGGCCAACGTCCTGACTTTC.

The rearrangement uses TRBV6-1 and TRBJ2-1; 13 bases match TRBD2. The CDR3 runs 17 residues. Germline values: CDR1 MNHNS, CDR2 SASEGT. With V trimmed by 1 base and J by 8 bases, 8 bases remained unmatched. The CDR3 loop is CASSEGRLAGGFDEQFF. CDR3 nucleotide sequence: TGTGCCAGCAGTGAAGGGAGACTAGCGGGAGGTTTCGATGAGCAGTTCTTC.

The J gene is TRBJ2-5, the V gene TRBV5-4; TRBD1 is a possible D gene (6 bases). V lost 4 bases and J 5 bases, leaving 18 bases between the germline ends. The CDR3 has 15 amino acids. Per germline, CDR1 SGHNT and CDR2 YYREEE (reference sequence). The CDR3 here is CASSLQQGEVETQYF. The CDR3 coding sequence is TGTGCCAGCAGCCTTCAACAGGGAGAGGTCGAGACCCAGTACTTC.

The V and J genes are TRBV10-2 and TRBJ2-7, with 14 bases fitting TRBD2. The CDR3 is made up of 15 amino acids. With 9 bases clipped from V and 5 bases from J, the junction kept 9 bases outside the gene matches. Germline V gene data show CDR1 as WSHSY and CDR2 as SAAADI. The CDR3 sequence is CASRFGLAGGNEQYF. The CDR3 region has the DNA TGCGCCAGTAGGTTCGGACTAGCGGGAGGTAACGAGCAGTACTTC.

J is TRBJ2-7 and V is TRBV6-5; D perhaps matches TRBD2 (5 bases). The CDR3 contains 14 residues. V dropped 0 bases and J dropped 4 bases, with 10 bases sitting between them. Germline V gene sequence: CDR1 MNHEY, CDR2 SVGAGI. The CDR3 loop is CASSYSKERYEQYF. The CDR3 coding sequence is TGTGCCAGCAGTTACTCGAAAGAGCGGTACGAGCAGTACTTC.

The V call is TRBV7-9, the J call TRBJ1-6; D is uncertain. CDR3 length equals 14 residues. CDR1 and CDR2 from the germline V gene are SEHNR and FQNEAQ (reference sequence). V was clipped by 4 bases and J by 4 bases, with 8 bases between them. CDR3: CASSSDFYNSPLHF. For the CDR3, the DNA is TGTGCCAGCAGCTCGGACTTTTATAATTCACCCCTCCACTTT.

The V gene is TRBV6-6, the J gene TRBJ2-3; 7 bases match TRBD1. This CDR3 has 14 residues. V lost 6 bases to trimming and J lost 2 bases; unmatched junction nucleotides: 5. Germline V CDR1 and CDR2: MNHNY, SVGAGI (reference sequence). The CDR3 protein is CASRGDRLTDTQYF. In DNA form, the CDR3 reads TGTGCCAGCAGGGGGGACAGACTCACAGATACGCAGTATTTT.

V usage is TRBV6-6 and J usage is TRBJ2-1; D remains ambiguous. V was shortened by 6 bases and J by 12 bases, with 21 bases between the two germline ends. Per the germline V gene, CDR1 is MNHNY and CDR2 is SVGAGI (reference sequence). The length of the CDR3 is 14 residues. For the CDR3, the DNA is TGTGCCAGCAGCCGAGCCACGCCTACTGGTTGGCAGTTCTTC. This gives the protein CASSRATPTGWQFF.

The gene calls are TRBV28 and TRBJ1-4, with a possible D match to TRBD1 (5 bases). Trimming stripped 3 bases from V and 4 bases from J, with 9 bases between. CDR3 length equals 14 residues. The germline CDR1 and CDR2 sequences are MDHEN and SYDVKM. This CDR3 is CASSFMGGNEKLFF. CDR3 sequence (DNA): TGTGCCAGCAGTTTTATGGGGGGTAATGAAAAACTGTTTTTT.

V is TRBV5-1 and J is TRBJ2-4; a possible D gene is TRBD1 (7 bases). CDR1 SGHRS and CDR2 YFSETQ come from the germline V gene. This CDR3 comprises 16 residues. Trimming removed 2 bases from V and 6 bases from J, with 18 bases in between. CDR3 nucleotides: TGCGCCAGCAGCTTACCCGGACAGGCCGGGGGAAACATTCAGTACTTC. Translation: CASSLPGQAGGNIQYF.

Here the CDR3 DNA reads TGTGCCAGCAGCTCCACTAGCGGGGGGCCCCTTTGGAATGAGCAGTTCTTC. Protein product: CASSSTSGGPLWNEQFF. The chain is built from TRBV11-2 and TRBJ2-1; TRBD2 aligns across 12 bases. The CDR3 totals 17 residues. Looked up from germline, CDR1 is SGHAT and CDR2 is FQNNGV. V shed 4 bases and J 7 bases; nucleotides not matched to a gene: 11.

The chain uses TRBV6-1 and TRBJ1-5, with D uncertain. The V gene's germline CDR1 is MNHNS and CDR2 SASEGT. Deletions cut 2 bases from V and 3 bases from J, with 5 bases between. The CDR3 is made up of 13 amino acids. The CDR3, as DNA: TGTGCCAGCAGTGAACAGTTCAATCAGCCCCAGCATTTT. Its protein product is CASSEQFNQPQHF.

This clone was seen a single time. The V and J genes are TRBV11-2 and TRBJ2-3; 10 positions agree with TRBD2. J lost 6 bases, V lost 0 bases, and 9 bases had no gene match. CDR3 size: 17 residues. Germline V lookup: CDR1 SGHAT, CDR2 FQNNGV. CDR3: CASSLETSGTSWDTQYF. DNA of the CDR3: TGTGCCAGCAGCTTAGAAACTAGCGGGACGAGTTGGGATACGCAGTATTTT.

The V and J genes are TRBV7-8 and TRBJ2-5; D is perhaps TRBD2 (5 bases). The CDR3 totals 15 residues. From germline, CDR1 is SGHVS and CDR2 FQNEAQ. The V and J ends lost 1 base and 5 bases respectively, with 14 bases between them. Here the CDR3 DNA reads TGTGCCAGCAGCTTAGTCGGGCTAGCATCGGAGACCCAGTACTTC. Its translation: CASSLVGLASETQYF.

The chain joins TRBV11-2 to TRBJ1-2; 10 bases fit TRBD1. The germline gives CDR1 SGHAT, CDR2 FQNNGV. After removal of 5 bases from V and 3 bases from J, the junction contained 9 bases not matched to a gene. This CDR3 comprises 16 residues. CDR3 DNA sequence: TGTGCCAGCAGCAAGACAGGGGGCGCGGGTGACTATGGCTACACCTTC. It yields the protein CASSKTGGAGDYGYTF.

J is TRBJ1-1 and V is TRBV6-1, with D perhaps TRBD1 (6 bases). The germline V and J ends were trimmed by 2 bases and 3 bases, with 28 bases remaining between them. This CDR3 is 20 amino acids long. In germline, CDR1 is MNHNS, CDR2 SASEGT. The CDR3 reads CASSELIWRQVTPGDTEAFF. The CDR3 DNA follows: TGTGCCAGCAGTGAATTAATTTGGAGACAGGTCACCCCAGGGGACACTGAAGCTTTCTTT.

Comments on this clone: The identical CDR3 is also encoded by other nucleotide sequences in the sample. The V and J genes are TRBV5-4 and TRBJ2-3; maybe TRBD1 (5 bases). The CDR3 has 13 residues. With 4 bases removed from V and 1 base from J, the gap between germline ends came to 7 bases. Germline assignment: CDR1 SGHNT and CDR2 YYREEE (reference sequence). The CDR3 spells CASSLQGTDTQYF. CDR3 bases: TGTGCCAGCAGCCTACAGGGCACAGATACGCAGTATTTT.

This rearrangement joins TRBV9 to TRBJ1-2; D not resolved. There are 15 residues in the CDR3. Germline CDR1 reads SGDLS; CDR2 reads YYNGEE. Trimming pared 2 bases from V and 5 bases from J, leaving 16 bases between. As DNA, the CDR3 is TGTGCCAGCAGCGTTCAAGGTAGACTGGGATATGGCTACACCTTC. It yields the protein CASSVQGRLGYGYTF. Full variable domain (rest looked up from reference TRBV9 and TRBJ1-2): DSGVTQTPKHLITATGQRVTLRCSPRSGDLSVYWYQQSLDQGLQFLIQYYNGEERAKGNILERFSAQQFPDLHSELNLSSLELGDSALYFCASSVQGRLGYGYTFGSGTRLTVV.

The chain joins TRBV9 to TRBJ2-1; 13 bases match TRBD2. Trimming took 3 bases from V and 7 from J; bases not matched to a gene: 10. This CDR3 contains 17 residues. CDR1 and CDR2 from the germline V gene are SGDLS and YYNGEE. Written as DNA, the CDR3 is TGTGCCAGCAGCGCGGTTACACTAGCGGGAGGGCGGAATGAGCAGTTCTTC. The encoded protein is CASSAVTLAGGRNEQFF.

The CDR3 DNA reads as TGTGCCTGGATTCGGGAAGGGGTTTTTGGCACAGATACGCAGTATTTT. Translating gives CAWIREGVFGTDTQYF. This chain uses TRBV30 with TRBJ2-3; D could derive from TRBD1 or TRBD2 (5 bases each). This CDR3 contains 16 residues. V was pared by 4 bases and J by 1 base, with 18 bases between. CDR1 and CDR2 from the germline V gene are GTSNPN and SVGIG (reference sequence).

The chain is built from TRBV11-2 and TRBJ2-7; D may be TRBD2 (5 bases). V dropped 5 bases and J dropped 2 bases, with 16 bases sitting between them. This CDR3 region has 15 residues. CDR1 and CDR2 from the germline V gene are SGHAT and FQNNGV. The CDR3 reads CASSPIGVRTYEQYF. The CDR3 bases are TGTGCCAGCAGCCCTATCGGGGTAAGGACCTACGAGCAGTACTTC.

This rearrangement joins TRBV6-1 to TRBJ1-4; D gene unclear. The germline gives CDR1 MNHNS, CDR2 SASEGT. V was clipped by 1 base and J by 3 bases, with 9 bases between them. The CDR3 is 15 amino acids. The CDR3 DNA follows: TGTGCCAGCAGTGAAGTTGGGCCGTCTAATGAAAAACTGTTTTTT. Amino acids: CASSEVGPSNEKLFF.

The CDR3 bases are TGTGCCAGCAGCTTAGGGTTTAACAGGGGGAGCTACGAGCAGTACTTC. Translated: CASSLGFNRGSYEQYF. V is TRBV7-8 and J is TRBJ2-7; the match to TRBD1 covers 8 bases. CDR1 and CDR2 (germline): SGHVS, FQNEAQ. The CDR3 totals 16 residues. V was clipped by 1 base and J by 3 bases; unmatched bases: 8.

The rearrangement uses TRBV2 and TRBJ2-1, with D unclear. CDR3 size: 14 residues. Germline V gene lookup returns CDR1 SNHLY and CDR2 FYNNEI. V lost 3 bases, J lost 6 bases, and 12 bases lay in between. CDR3 bases: TGTGCCAGCAGTGATAGGCTCTCCCCCAATGAGCAGTTCTTC. Its protein product is CASSDRLSPNEQFF.

The rearrangement uses TRBV12-1 and TRBJ1-2; whether TRBD1, the table's D call, matches the DNA was not checked. TRBV12-1 is a recognized pseudogene. The CDR3 sequence is 15 residues long. The chain's CDR3 is CASSFCRDISYGYTF. CDR3 nucleotides: TGTGCCAGCAGCTTTTGCCGGGACATCTCCTATGGCTACACCTTC.